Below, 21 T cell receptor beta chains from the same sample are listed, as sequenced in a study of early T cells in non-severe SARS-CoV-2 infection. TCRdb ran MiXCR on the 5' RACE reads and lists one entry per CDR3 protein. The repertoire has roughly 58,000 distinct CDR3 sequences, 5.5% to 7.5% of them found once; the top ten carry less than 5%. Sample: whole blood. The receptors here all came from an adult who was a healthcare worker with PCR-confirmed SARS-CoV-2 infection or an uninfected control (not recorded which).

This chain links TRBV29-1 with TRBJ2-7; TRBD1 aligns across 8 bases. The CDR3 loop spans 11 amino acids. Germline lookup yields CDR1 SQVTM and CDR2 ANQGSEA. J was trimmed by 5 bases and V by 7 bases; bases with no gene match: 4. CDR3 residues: CSARQGNEQYF. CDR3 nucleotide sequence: TGCAGCGCCCGACAGGGGAACGAGCAGTACTTC.

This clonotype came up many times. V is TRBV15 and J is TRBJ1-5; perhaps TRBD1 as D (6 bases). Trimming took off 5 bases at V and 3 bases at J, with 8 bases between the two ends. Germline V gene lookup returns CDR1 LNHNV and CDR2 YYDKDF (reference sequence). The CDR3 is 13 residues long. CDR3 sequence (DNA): TGTGCCACCAGCCACAGGGACAATCAGCCCCAGCATTTT. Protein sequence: CATSHRDNQPQHF.

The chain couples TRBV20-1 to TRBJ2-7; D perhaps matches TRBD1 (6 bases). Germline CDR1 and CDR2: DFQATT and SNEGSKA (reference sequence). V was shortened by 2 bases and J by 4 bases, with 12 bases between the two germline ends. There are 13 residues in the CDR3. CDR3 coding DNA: TGCAGTGCTAGAAGCAGGGGTGTTTACGAGCAGTACTTC. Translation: CSARSRGVYEQYF.

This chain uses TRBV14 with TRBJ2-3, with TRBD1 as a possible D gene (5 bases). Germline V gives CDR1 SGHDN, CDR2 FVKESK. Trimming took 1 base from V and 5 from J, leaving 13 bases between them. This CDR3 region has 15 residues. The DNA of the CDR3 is TGTGCCAGCAGCCAAGCAGTACAGGCGGAAGATACGCAGTATTTT. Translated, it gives CASSQAVQAEDTQYF.

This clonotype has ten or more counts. CDR3 DNA: TGTGCCAGCAGCTTAATAGTCCGTGAGCAGTTCTTC. Protein sequence: CASSLIVREQFF. V gene TRBV11-2 combines with J gene TRBJ2-1; no clear D gene. CDR1 is SGHAT, CDR2 FQNNGV, per germline. V dropped 2 bases and J dropped 9 bases, with 8 bases sitting between them. The CDR3 contains 12 residues.

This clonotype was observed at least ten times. The CDR3 nucleotides read TGCGCCAGCAGCAAATTTATCTGGGGAGAGGGCGGTCAGCCCCAGCATTTT. This translates into CASSKFIWGEGGQPQHF. This chain uses TRBV4-1 with TRBJ1-5, with D unclear. Trimming took 5 bases from V and 6 from J, leaving 23 bases between them. There are 17 residues in the CDR3. CDR1 and CDR2 from the germline V gene are MGHRA and YSYEKL.

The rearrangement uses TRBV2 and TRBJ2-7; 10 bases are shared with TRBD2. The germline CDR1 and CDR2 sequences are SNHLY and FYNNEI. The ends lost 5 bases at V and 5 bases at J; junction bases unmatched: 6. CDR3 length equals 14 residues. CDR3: CASSTGTSANEQYF. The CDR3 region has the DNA TGTGCCAGCAGTACAGGGACTAGCGCCAACGAGCAGTACTTC. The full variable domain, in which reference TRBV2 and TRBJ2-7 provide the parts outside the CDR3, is EPEVTQTPSHQVTQMGQEVILRCVPISNHLYFYWYRQILGQKVEFLVSFYNNEISEKSEIFDDQFSVERPDGSNFTLKIRSTKLEDSAMYFCASSTGTSANEQYFGPGTRLTVT.

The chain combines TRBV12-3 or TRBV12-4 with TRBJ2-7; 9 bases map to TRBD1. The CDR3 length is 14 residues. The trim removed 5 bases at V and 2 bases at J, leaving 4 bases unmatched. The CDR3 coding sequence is TGTGCCAGCAGTGTGGGACAGGGCCCCTACGAGCAGTACTTC. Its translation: CASSVGQGPYEQYF.

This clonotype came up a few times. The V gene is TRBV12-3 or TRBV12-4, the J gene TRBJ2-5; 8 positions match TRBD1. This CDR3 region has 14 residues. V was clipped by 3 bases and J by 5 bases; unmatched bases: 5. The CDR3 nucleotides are TGTGCCAGCAGTTTGGACAGGGCCGGCGAGACCCAGTACTTC. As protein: CASSLDRAGETQYF.

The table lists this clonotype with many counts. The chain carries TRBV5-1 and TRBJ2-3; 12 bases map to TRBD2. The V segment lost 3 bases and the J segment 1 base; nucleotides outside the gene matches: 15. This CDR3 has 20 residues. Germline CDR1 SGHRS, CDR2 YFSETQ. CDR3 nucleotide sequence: TGCGCCAGCAGCTCAATGGTGGCTAGCGGGGGGGCCTTGGGCACAGATACGCAGTATTTT. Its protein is CASSSMVASGGALGTDTQYF.

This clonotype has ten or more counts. Here the CDR3 reads CASSSGQTGELFF. CDR3 bases: TGTGCCAGCAGCTCAGGACAGACCGGGGAGCTGTTTTTT. The V call is TRBV5-4, the J call TRBJ2-2; a weak D match, TRBD1 (6 bases). Germline-derived CDR1 and CDR2 are SGHNT and YYREEE (reference sequence). The CDR3 has 13 residues. V lost 3 bases and J 5 bases, leaving 8 bases between the germline ends.

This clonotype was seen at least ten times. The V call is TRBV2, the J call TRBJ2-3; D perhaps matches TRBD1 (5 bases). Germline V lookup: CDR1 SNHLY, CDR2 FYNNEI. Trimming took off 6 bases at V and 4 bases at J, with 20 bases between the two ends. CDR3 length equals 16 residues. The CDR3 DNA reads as TGTGCCAGCAGGCCCCGGAGACAGTTCGCGTCAGATACGCAGTATTTT. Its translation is CASRPRRQFASDTQYF.

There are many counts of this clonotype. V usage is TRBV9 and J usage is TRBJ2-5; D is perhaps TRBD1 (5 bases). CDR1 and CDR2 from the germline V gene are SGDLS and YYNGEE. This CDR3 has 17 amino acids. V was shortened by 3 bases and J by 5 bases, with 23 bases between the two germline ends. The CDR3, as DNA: TGTGCCAGCAGCGACAGGCACGGCGTTAGTGTGGCCGAGACCCAGTACTTC. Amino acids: CASSDRHGVSVAETQYF.

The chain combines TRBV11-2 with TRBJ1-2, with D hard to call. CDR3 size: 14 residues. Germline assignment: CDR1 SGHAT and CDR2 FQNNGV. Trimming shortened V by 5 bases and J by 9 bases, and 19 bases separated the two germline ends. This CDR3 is CASSTVVPIPSYTF. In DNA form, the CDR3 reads TGTGCCAGCAGCACAGTCGTCCCGATCCCGAGCTACACCTTC.

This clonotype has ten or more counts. CDR3 residues: CASSQGPNGPVYEQYF. The CDR3 nucleotides read TGCGCCAGCAGCCAAGGTCCCAACGGACCTGTCTACGAGCAGTACTTC. V and J are TRBV4-1 and TRBJ2-7; D gene unclear. The length of the CDR3 is 16 residues. Germline-derived CDR1 and CDR2 are MGHRA and YSYEKL. The germline V and J ends were trimmed by 1 base and 3 bases, with 16 bases remaining between them.

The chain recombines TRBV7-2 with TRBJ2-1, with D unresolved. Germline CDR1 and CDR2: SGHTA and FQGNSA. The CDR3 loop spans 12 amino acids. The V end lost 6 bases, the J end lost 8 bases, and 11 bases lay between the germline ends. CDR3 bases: TGTGCCAGCAGACCCACCCAGCATGAGCAGTTCTTC. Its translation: CASRPTQHEQFF.

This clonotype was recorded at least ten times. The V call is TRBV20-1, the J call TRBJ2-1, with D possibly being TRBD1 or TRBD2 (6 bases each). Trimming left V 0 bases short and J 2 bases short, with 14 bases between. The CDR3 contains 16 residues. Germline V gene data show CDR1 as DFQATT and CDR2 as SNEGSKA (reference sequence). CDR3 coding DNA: TGCAGTGCTAGAGATGTTGCGGGGACAACCTACAATGAGCAGTTCTTC. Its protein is CSARDVAGTTYNEQFF.

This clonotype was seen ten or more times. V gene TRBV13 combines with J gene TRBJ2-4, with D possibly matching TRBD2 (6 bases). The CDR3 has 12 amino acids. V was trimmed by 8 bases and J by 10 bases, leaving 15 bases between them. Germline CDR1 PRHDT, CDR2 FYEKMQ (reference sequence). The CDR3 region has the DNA TGTGCCAGCGGTCCCTGGAGGGAGATTCAGTACTTC. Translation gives CASGPWREIQYF.

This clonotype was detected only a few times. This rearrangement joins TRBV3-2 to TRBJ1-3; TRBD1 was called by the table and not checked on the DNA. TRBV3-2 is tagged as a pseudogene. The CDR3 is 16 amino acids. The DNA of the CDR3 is TGTGCCAGCAGCCCAGACGCAGGGCTTCCTGGAAACACCATATATTTT. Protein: CASSPDAGLPGNTIYF.

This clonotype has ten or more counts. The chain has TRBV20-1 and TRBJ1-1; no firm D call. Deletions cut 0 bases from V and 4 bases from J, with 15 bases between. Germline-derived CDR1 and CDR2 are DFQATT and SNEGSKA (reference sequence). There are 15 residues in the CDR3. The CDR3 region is CSARDRRLGSTEAFF. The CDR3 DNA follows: TGCAGTGCTAGAGATAGGAGATTGGGGAGCACTGAAGCTTTCTTT.

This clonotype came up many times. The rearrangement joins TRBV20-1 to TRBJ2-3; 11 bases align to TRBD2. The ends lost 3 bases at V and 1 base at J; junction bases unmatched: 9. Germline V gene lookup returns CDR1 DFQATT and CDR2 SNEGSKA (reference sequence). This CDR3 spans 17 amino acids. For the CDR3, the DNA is TGCAGTGCTAGTTGGGTAGCGGGGGGGCGAGGCACAGATACGCAGTATTTT. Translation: CSASWVAGGRGTDTQYF.